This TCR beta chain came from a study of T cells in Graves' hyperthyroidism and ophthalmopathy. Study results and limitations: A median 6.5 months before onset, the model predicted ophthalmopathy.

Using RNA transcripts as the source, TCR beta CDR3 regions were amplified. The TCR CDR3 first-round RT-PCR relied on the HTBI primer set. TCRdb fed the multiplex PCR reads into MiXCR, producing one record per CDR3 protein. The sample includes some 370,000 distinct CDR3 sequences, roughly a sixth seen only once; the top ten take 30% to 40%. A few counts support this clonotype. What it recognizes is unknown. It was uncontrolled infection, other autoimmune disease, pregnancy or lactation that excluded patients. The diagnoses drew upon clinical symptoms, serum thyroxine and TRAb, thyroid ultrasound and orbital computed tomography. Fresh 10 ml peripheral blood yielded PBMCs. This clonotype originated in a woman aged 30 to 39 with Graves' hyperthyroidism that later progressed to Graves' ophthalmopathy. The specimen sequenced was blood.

The CDR3 DNA sequence: TGCAGTGCCGGCGGGGGGGCCTGGGATGAGCAGTTCTTC. Translated, it gives CSAGGGAWDEQFF. The chain uses TRBV20-1 and TRBJ2-1, with 9 bases matching TRBD2. From germline, CDR1 is DFQATT and CDR2 SNEGSKA (reference sequence). V shed 6 bases, J shed 8 bases, and the junction held 8 bases outside the gene matches. The CDR3 contains 13 residues.